Presented here are 10 T cell receptor beta chains from one specimen sequenced in a study of STAT5B mutations in CD4+ large granular lymphocyte leukemia. Only in-frame clones appear in the TCRdb table, and some are missing; sequencing was by immunoSEQ multiplex PCR. Of just over 40,000 clones listed, approximately 88% are singletons. What was sequenced was CD4+ T cells from blood buffy coats. These receptors came from a human donor in good health.

The chain recombines TRBV7-9 with TRBJ2-1; D is uncertain. The CDR3 is 13 amino acids. Trimming left V 3 bases short and J 6 bases short, with 9 bases between. CDR1 SEHNR and CDR2 FQNEAQ come from the germline V gene (reference sequence). The CDR3 nucleotides read TGTGCCAGCAGCTTTTTGGGTTCCAATGAGCAGTTCTTC. Translating it yields CASSFLGSNEQFF.

The rearrangement uses TRBV13 and TRBJ1-1, with TRBD1 as a possible D gene (6 bases). Germline V gene lookup returns CDR1 PRHDT and CDR2 FYEKMQ (reference sequence). Trimming took 6 bases from V and 3 from J, leaving 14 bases between them. CDR3 size: 14 residues. The CDR3, as DNA: TGTGCCAGCAGACCGACAGGCAGCTACACTGAAGCTTTCTTT. This sequence encodes CASRPTGSYTEAFF.

J is TRBJ2-7 and V is TRBV2; no definite D call. The length of the CDR3 is 14 residues. Trimming shortened V by 10 bases and J by 2 bases, and 18 bases separated the two germline ends. Per the germline V gene, CDR1 is SNHLY and CDR2 is FYNNEI. The CDR3 sequence: CANTGLSRTYEQYF. Written as DNA, the CDR3 is TGTGCCAACACGGGTCTTTCCAGAACCTACGAGCAGTACTTC.

The chain combines TRBV5-1 with TRBJ1-1; 7 bases line up with TRBD1. The junction had 3 bases not matched to a gene; V was cut back by 4 bases and J by 0 bases. Germline values: CDR1 SGHRS, CDR2 YFSETQ. This CDR3 is built from 14 residues. The CDR3 protein is CASSGGQMNTEAFF. CDR3 bases: TGCGCCAGCAGCGGGGGACAGATGAACACTGAAGCTTTCTTT.

The V and J genes are TRBV11-2 and TRBJ1-6, with 11 bases that match TRBD1. Trimming removed 6 bases from V and 14 bases from J; junction bases left unmatched: 6. The CDR3 consists of 13 residues. Germline V gene data show CDR1 as SGHAT and CDR2 as FQNNGV. The CDR3 nucleotides are TGTGCCAGCAGATGGACAGGGGGCCTCACCCTCCACTTT. The encoded protein is CASRWTGGLTLHF.

This chain joins TRBV2 and TRBJ2-7, with 9 bases identical to TRBD2. CDR1 SNHLY and CDR2 FYNNEI come from the germline V gene. With 3 bases clipped from V and 6 bases from J, the junction kept 9 bases outside the gene matches. This CDR3 contains 15 residues. The CDR3 loop is CASSEWEREVSEQYF. For the CDR3, the DNA is TGTGCCAGCAGTGAGTGGGAGCGGGAGGTTTCCGAGCAGTACTTC.

V usage is TRBV15 and J usage is TRBJ2-7; D is unclear. Trimming removed 2 bases at V and 2 bases at J, with 22 bases between. The CDR3 totals 18 residues. Per germline, CDR1 LNHNV and CDR2 YYDKDF (reference sequence). The CDR3 region is CATSRMSVQSHLTYEQYF. The CDR3 bases are TGTGCCACCAGCAGAATGAGTGTACAGAGCCATTTAACCTACGAGCAGTACTTC. The entire variable domain, with the rest obtained from reference TRBV15 and TRBJ2-7, is as follows: DAMVIQNPRYQVTQFGKPVTLSCSQTLNHNVMYWYQQKSSQAPKLLFHYYDKDFNNEADTPDNFQSRRPNTSFCFLDIRSPGLGDTAMYLCATSRMSVQSHLTYEQYFGPGTRLTVT.

V is TRBV7-9 and J is TRBJ2-1; D is unresolved. The germline V gene has CDR1 SEHNR and CDR2 FQNEAQ (reference sequence). V was cut by 9 bases and J by 1 base, with 7 bases left in between. This CDR3 has 12 amino acids. The CDR3, as DNA: TGTGCCAGTACGCAGTCCTACAATGAGCAGTTCTTC. Its translation: CASTQSYNEQFF.

The rearrangement links TRBV6-1 to TRBJ2-1; D tentatively reads TRBD1 or TRBD2 (6 bases each). V was trimmed by 3 bases and J by 9 bases, leaving 18 bases between them. This CDR3 comprises 15 residues. CDR1 is MNHNS and CDR2 is SASEGT in the germline V gene. CDR3 in DNA: TGTGCCAGCAGTGATTTGCTTCCCCGGGGGCCTGAGCAGTTCTTC. This gives the protein CASSDLLPRGPEQFF.

This sequence joins TRBV4-1 and TRBJ1-2; TRBD1 matches at 9 bases. Per germline, CDR1 MGHRA and CDR2 YSYEKL. The V gene end was trimmed by 0 bases and the J gene end by 0 bases; junction bases not matched to a gene: 5. The CDR3 totals 17 residues. This CDR3 is CASSQEGGQGSNYGYTF. In nucleotides, the CDR3 is TGCGCCAGCAGCCAAGAAGGAGGACAGGGGTCTAACTATGGCTACACCTTC.